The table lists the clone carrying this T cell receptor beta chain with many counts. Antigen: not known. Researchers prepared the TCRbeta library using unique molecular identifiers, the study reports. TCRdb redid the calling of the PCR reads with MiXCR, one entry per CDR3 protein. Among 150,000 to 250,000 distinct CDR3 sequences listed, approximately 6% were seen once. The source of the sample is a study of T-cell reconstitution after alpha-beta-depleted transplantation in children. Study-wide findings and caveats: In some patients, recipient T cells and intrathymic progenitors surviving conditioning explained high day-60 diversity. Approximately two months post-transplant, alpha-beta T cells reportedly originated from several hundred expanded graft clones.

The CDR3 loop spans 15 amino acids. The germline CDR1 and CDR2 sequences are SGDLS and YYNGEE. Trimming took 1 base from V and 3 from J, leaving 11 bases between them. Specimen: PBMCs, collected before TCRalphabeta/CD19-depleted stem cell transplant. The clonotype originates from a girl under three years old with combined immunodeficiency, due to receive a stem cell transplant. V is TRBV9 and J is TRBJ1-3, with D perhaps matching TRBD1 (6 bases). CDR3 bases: TGTGCCAGCAGCGTATACTCAGGGGATGGAAACACCATATATTTT. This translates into CASSVYSGDGNTIYF. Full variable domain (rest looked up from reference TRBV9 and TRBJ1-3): DSGVTQTPKHLITATGQRVTLRCSPRSGDLSVYWYQQSLDQGLQFLIQYYNGEERAKGNILERFSAQQFPDLHSELNLSSLELGDSALYFCASSVYSGDGNTIYFGEGSWLTVV.